What follows describes a single T cell receptor beta chain. Its antigen specificity is not known. Within one base of it there is no much larger clone, and no base qualities were kept. Library preparation used the immunoSEQ multiplex PCR assay. For the multiplex PCR, a mixture combining 60 forward primers for TCR Vbeta segments and 13 reverse primers for TCR Jbeta segments was used. The CDR3 region of rearranged TCR beta genes was amplified from genomic DNA with a multiplex PCR assay. The Illumina HiSeq System was used to sequence the amplified TCR beta libraries as 87-base-pair reads. The paper's processing steps were these. A later analysis tallied roughly 80 million unique TCR beta chains across the 666 repertoires, and around 10 million of those chains were shared by two or more donors. Raw reads were error-corrected and collapsed into unique sequences by a nearest-neighbor algorithm in which closely related sequences were merged to remove PCR and sequencing errors. Alignment of CDR3 sequences to IMGT reference sequences was used to assign V, D and J gene segments. For a sequence to be retained, a match of at least six nucleotides was required to both a V gene segment and a J gene segment. Rearrangements were called productive when the CDR3 lacked stop codons and stayed in frame with V and J; all others were non-productive. CDR3 was defined by IMGT convention, running from the second conserved V-encoded cysteine to the conserved J-encoded phenylalanine. In an earlier analysis of just under 600 of the donors, sequences lacking an unambiguous match to a single V gene segment were excluded. In an earlier analysis of a few hundred of the donors, V segments were called functional above 56.7% productive rearrangements and were called segregating when the between-donor standard deviation exceeded 5%. A statistical classification framework was built for diagnosing cytomegalovirus status from the catalog of TCR beta chain sequences. In a later analysis, V and J genes were assigned by comparing TCR nucleotide sequences against IMGT/GENE-DB human TR gene sequences. Using the TCRdist pipeline, a later analysis assigned CDR3 sequences along with most-parsimonious VDJ recombination scenarios. In a later analysis, every TCR beta chain was defined by the combination of its CDR3 amino acid sequence and its V-gene family, and reads without a unique V-gene family were dropped. As a way to deal with suspected cross-contamination and a sequencing artifact, a later analysis dropped nearly 600 nucleotide sequences that were highly shared and had low generation probability. A later analysis calculated a clonal expansion index for each public chain from normalized within-repertoire ranks of inferred template counts. A later analysis computed generation probabilities with a VDJ recombination model fitted to out-of-frame rearrangements, and checked the results against IGoR. A later analysis scored TCR-TCR, TCR-HLA and TCR-CMV co-occurrence with hypergeometric tests, applying a repertoire-size bias correction to TCR pairs. In a later analysis, false discovery rates were estimated by permuting HLA or CMV assignments 20 times. In a later analysis, co-occurring TCRs were grouped with DBSCAN, and TCRdist sequence similarity was added when clustering was performed within HLA-allele-positive subsets. Co-occurrence clustering excluded repertoires with fewer than 30,000 or more than 120,000 public chains, plus five with anomalous nucleotide sharing. This immuneACCESS table, as held by TCRdb, lists in-frame sequences with V and J called but not all clones. Of the missing ones, under half trace to an unresolved V gene in checked studies; the others have no known cause. V, J and clone size derive from that table, while D and trimming were established from the DNA sequence. In this sample the table shows about 140,000 clones, roughly 80% of which occur a single time. The ten top clones hold approximately 5.1% of the sample.

In total, approximately 690 healthy bone marrow donors made up the cohort. All cohort members were sampled while nominally healthy, although unrecorded immune exposures were likely present. The donor tested CMV seronegative, placing the donor among the 350 or so seronegative members of the cohort. A peripheral blood sample was collected from each donor, and TCR beta sequencing was performed on peripheral blood mononuclear cells. Genomic DNA was extracted from the blood cell samples with the Qiagen DNeasy Blood Extraction Kit. The data originate from a study of cytomegalovirus exposure and HLA in healthy donors (dated by TCRdb to about 2017). About the study as a whole: In an earlier analysis of 587 of the donors, under 300 Gb of sequence data and some 120 million unique TCR beta sequences from 180 million or so T cells were reported. Both class I and class II loci were covered by HLA typing, at four-digit resolution. Of the approximately 400 genotyped donors, about 80% fell in the genetic ancestry cluster associated with self-reported Caucasian donors. Donor age, sex, ethnicity and CMV serostatus were compiled alongside the repertoire data. The number of typed donors differed by locus: about 620-630 for A, B, C, DRB1 and DQB1; some 500 for DQA1; around 580 for DPA1; and about 450 for DPB1. To predict cytomegalovirus infection status, the study combined high-throughput TCR immunosequencing, statistical association of individual TCRs with disease status, and machine learning. Among around 400 genotyped donors of the cohort, an average of around 240,000 unique TCR beta nucleotide sequences were sequenced per donor, approximately 20% of them non-productive. Using immunosequencing, the study profiled T cell repertoires from 500 to 800 subjects and related those repertoires to cytomegalovirus serostatus. Every discovery cohort repertoire had been produced on one sequencing platform. Rather than using new phenotypic data, the later analysis identified candidate immune exposures from TCR beta sequences and from how often those sequences occurred across donors. A later genetic analysis took genome-wide SNP genotypes for about 55% of the 666 donors and used that subset as a discovery cohort. Around 320 gigabases of sequencing data and tens of millions of unique TCR sequences were included in an early release covering about 700 HLA-typed donors. Because of strong linkage in the cohort, roughly five DR-DQ haplotypes were treated as single units for association and clustering. In a later analysis, previously published TCR beta repertoires from 600 to 850 donors were re-analyzed and high-resolution HLA genotyping was added so that TCR occurrence patterns could be studied. The study was designed to test whether signatures of past pathogen exposure could be identified by cataloging public T cell receptors. In an earlier analysis of 587 of the donors, high-throughput TCR beta sequencing was used to judge whether each TCR beta V gene segment behaved as functional or pseudogenic. Along with the approximately 700-subject first cohort, a separate validation cohort of about 110 different subjects was used. Points the paper makes about the study in general: When HLA alleles, especially DR and DQ, strongly co-occurred, TCR associations were difficult to assign to individual alleles. According to a later analysis, TCR association rates differed among HLA loci, with DRB1 alleles showing the most associated TCRs and HLA-C alleles showing the fewest. In the study, some 180 TCR beta chains were listed as associated with cytomegalovirus. Correlated functional status among segregating V segments might be attributable to linkage disequilibrium, but an unknown experimental factor could not be ruled out. Across donors, most TCR sequences were observed very rarely, whereas some public TCRs were present in many individuals. A cluster of highly shared sequence variants was judged likely to represent a technical artifact of the sequencing pipeline. Some IMGT-functional V segments, including TRBV6-2 and TRBV6-3, could not be told apart with the 87-base-pair reads, so those segments were excluded. Compared with equally common non-associated chains, HLA-associated TCR beta chains in a later analysis were more clonally expanded and had lower generation probabilities. In an earlier analysis of about 550 of the donors, most TCR beta V segments were observed in productive rearrangements about 87% or about 30% of the time, broadly matching IMGT annotations. A further reported finding was that TCR beta sequences accurately predicted the HLA-A and HLA-B alleles for most subjects in the first cohort. An association between a missense DCLRE1C variant and V-gene and J-gene trimming of TCR beta chains was found in a later genetic analysis and replicated in an independent cohort. Roughly uniform sequencing depth across donors was assumed in presence/absence analyses, although this assumption may not hold. Immune exposure information for the cohort was limited to CMV serostatus. Because some donors lacked HLA typing at each locus, the association tests relied only on the typed subset. Compared with the roughly 710-donor mean, donors in an Asian-associated ancestry cluster had fewer N-insertions in productive TCRs, according to a later genetic analysis. According to a later analysis, most CMV-associated TCR beta chains appeared to be HLA-restricted, and the HLA associations seemed to be driven largely by CMV exposure. In vitro tests confirmed that a few of the cytomegalovirus-associated TCR beta chains recognize cytomegalovirus antigens. The authors suggested that the approach could potentially be extended to other disease states and immunological phenotypes. About 17 rarely observed V segments, including chromosome 9 orphons, were excluded from the earlier analysis of about 600 of the donors because counts were too low. In a later analysis, several top co-occurrence clusters were reported to appear linked to parvovirus B19, influenza, CMV and Epstein-Barr virus. The cohort was sequenced for TCR beta chains only, and without alpha or paired-chain data the features that could be detected were limited. In a later analysis, 16,951 TCR beta sequences were associated with specific HLA alleles at a false discovery rate of 0.05. The classifier was reported to diagnose cytomegalovirus status with high specificity and sensitivity in both the original cohort and the validation cohort.

V gives up 4 bases and J gives up 4 bases, and the segment between their germline ends measures 13 bases. As encoded in the germline V gene, CDR1 is SNHLY while CDR2 is FYNNEI. There are 14 amino acids in the CDR3, from cysteine to phenylalanine inclusive. Of all the DNA, just the CDR3 is kept, 42 bases in frame from base 1. The sequence derives from a male donor in good health and CMV-seronegative. The rearrangement combines TRBV2 with TRBJ1-1; a confident D gene designation cannot be given. The sample taken for sequencing was PBMCs. The sequenced DNA is TGTGCCAGCAGTGTAAGGCCTAGCGGCACTGAAGCTTTCTTT. Translated, this gives CASSVRPSGTEAFF.